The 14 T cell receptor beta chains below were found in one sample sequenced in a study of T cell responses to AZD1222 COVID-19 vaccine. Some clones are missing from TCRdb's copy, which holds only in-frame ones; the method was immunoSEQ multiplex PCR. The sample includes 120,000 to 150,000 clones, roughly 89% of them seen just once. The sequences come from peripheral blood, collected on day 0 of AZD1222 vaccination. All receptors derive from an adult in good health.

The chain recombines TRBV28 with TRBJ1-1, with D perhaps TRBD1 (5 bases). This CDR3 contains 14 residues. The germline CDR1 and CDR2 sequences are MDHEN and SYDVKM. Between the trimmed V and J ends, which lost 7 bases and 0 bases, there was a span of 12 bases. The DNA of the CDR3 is TGTGCCAGCAACCCGGACACTCTGAACACTGAAGCTTTCTTT. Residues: CASNPDTLNTEAFF.

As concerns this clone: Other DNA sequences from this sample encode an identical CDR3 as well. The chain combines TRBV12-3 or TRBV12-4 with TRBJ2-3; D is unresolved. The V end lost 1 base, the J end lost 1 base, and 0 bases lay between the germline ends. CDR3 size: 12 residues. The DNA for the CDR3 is TGTGCCAGCAGTTTAGGCACAGATACGCAGTATTTT. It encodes CASSLGTDTQYF.

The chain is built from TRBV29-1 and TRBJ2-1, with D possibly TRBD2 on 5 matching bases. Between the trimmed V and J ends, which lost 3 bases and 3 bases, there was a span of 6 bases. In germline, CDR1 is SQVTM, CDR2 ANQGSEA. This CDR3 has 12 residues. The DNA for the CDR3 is TGCAGCGTTGAGAGGGACTACAATGAGCAGTTCTTC. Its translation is CSVERDYNEQFF.

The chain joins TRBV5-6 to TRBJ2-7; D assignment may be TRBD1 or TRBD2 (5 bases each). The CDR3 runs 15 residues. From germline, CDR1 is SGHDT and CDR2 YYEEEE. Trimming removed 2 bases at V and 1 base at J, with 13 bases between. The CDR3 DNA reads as TGTGCCAGCAGCTTTTGGGACGCAGGATCCTACGAGCAGTACTTC. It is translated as CASSFWDAGSYEQYF.

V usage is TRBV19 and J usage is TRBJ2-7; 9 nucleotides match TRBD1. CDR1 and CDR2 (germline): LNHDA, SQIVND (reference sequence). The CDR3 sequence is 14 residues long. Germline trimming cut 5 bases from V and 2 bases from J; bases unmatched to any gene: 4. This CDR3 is CASSLGTGPYEQYF. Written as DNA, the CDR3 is TGTGCCAGTAGTCTCGGGACAGGGCCCTACGAGCAGTACTTC.

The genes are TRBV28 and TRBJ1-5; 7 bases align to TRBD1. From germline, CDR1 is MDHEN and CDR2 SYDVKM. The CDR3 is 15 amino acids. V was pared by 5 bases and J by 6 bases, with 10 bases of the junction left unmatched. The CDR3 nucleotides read TGTGCCAGCAGTCAAGACCTCAGGGGGACTCAGCCCCAGCATTTT. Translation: CASSQDLRGTQPQHF.

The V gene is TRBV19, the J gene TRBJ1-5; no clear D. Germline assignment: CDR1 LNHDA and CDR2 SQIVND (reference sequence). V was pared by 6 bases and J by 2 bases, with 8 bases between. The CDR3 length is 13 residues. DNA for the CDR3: TGTGCCAGTAGGGTAGGTGGCAATCAGCCCCAGCATTTT. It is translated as CASRVGGNQPQHF.

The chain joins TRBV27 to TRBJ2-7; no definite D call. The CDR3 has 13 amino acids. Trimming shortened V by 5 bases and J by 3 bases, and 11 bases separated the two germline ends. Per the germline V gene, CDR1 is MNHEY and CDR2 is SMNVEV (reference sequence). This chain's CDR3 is CASSRAFDYEQYF. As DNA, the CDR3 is TGTGCCAGCAGTCGGGCCTTTGACTACGAGCAGTACTTC.

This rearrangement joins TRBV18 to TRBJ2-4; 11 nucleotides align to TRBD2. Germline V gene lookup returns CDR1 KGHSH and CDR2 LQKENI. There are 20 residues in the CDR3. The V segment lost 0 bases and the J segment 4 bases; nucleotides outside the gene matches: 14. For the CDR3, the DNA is TGTGCCAGCTCACCACCGGGGAGACTAGCGGGGATATTGGGTAAAAACATTCAGTACTTC. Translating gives CASSPPGRLAGILGKNIQYF.

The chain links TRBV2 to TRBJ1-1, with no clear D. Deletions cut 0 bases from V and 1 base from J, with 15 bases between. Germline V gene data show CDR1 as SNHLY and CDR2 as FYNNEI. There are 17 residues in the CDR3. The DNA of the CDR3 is TGTGCCAGCAGTGAAGCTTCTTGGGAGGGAAGGAACACTGAAGCTTTCTTT. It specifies CASSEASWEGRNTEAFF. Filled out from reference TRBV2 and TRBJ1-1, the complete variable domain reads EPEVTQTPSHQVTQMGQEVILRCVPISNHLYFYWYRQILGQKVEFLVSFYNNEISEKSEIFDDQFSVERPDGSNFTLKIRSTKLEDSAMYFCASSEASWEGRNTEAFFGQGTRLTVV.

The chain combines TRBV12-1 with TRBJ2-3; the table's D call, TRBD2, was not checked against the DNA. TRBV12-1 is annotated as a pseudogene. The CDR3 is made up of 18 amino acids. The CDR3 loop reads CASSPGTSGSDVADTQYF. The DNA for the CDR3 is TGTGCCAGCAGCCCGGGGACTAGCGGGAGTGATGTCGCAGATACGCAGTATTTT.

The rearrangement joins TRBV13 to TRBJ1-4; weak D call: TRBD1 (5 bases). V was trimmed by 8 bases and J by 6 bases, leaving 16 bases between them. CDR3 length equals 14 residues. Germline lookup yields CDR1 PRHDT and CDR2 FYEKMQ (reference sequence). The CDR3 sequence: CASRHGGADEKLFF. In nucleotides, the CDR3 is TGTGCCAGCCGGCATGGGGGAGCGGATGAAAAACTGTTTTTT. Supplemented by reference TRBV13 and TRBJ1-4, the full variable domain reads AAGVIQSPRHLIKEKRETATLKCYPIPRHDTVYWYQQGPGQDPQFLISFYEKMQSDKGSIPDRFSAQQFSDYHSELNMSSLELGDSALYFCASRHGGADEKLFFGSGTQLSVL.

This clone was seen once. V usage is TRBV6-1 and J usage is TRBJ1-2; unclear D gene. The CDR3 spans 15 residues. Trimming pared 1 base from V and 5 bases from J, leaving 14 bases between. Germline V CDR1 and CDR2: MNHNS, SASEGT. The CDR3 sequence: CASSEVGGRGYGYTF. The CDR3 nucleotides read TGTGCCAGCAGTGAAGTGGGAGGGCGAGGATATGGCTACACCTTC.

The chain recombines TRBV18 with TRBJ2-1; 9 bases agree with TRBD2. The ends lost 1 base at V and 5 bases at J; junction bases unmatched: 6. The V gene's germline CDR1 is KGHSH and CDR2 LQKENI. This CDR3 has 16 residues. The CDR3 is CASSPLWAGGDNEQFF. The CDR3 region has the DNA TGTGCCAGCTCACCACTCTGGGCGGGAGGGGACAATGAGCAGTTCTTC.